This entry features one T cell receptor (beta chain) sequence. Its antigen is unidentified. CDR1 is SGHRS, CDR2 YFSETQ, per germline. With 0 bases clipped from V and 3 bases from J, the junction kept 10 bases outside the gene matches. The CDR3 loop spans 17 amino acids. This sample is part of a study of Ad26.COV2.S vaccination and SARS-CoV-2 variants. Study-level results: Spike-specific CD8+ and CD4+ T cell responses reportedly showed substantial breadth after vaccination. Similar non-spike TCR breadth was observed in recipients of vaccine and of placebo. Quantification of TCR breadth and depth may have yielded underestimates of total T cell responses.

Data came from immunoSEQ multiplex PCR; TCRdb stores just in-frame clones and leaves some out. This table has more than 300,000 clones, around four fifths appearing once. Treatment noted: over 15 received Ad26.COV2.S at low or high dose, single or two shots; 5 received placebo; per-sample allocation not given. Following the first vaccine or placebo injection, samples were taken on day 63. The chain uses TRBV5-1 and TRBJ2-5, with 8 bases matching TRBD2. The input for sequencing was peripheral blood, taken in a trial of Ad26.COV2.S vaccine versus placebo. The clonotype was recovered from a person between 18 and 59 years old who received the Ad26.COV2.S COVID-19 vaccine or a placebo. The CDR3 DNA follows: TGCGCCAGCAGCTTGGGAGCCGCGGGGGGTGCCGAAGAGACCCAGTACTTC. Translation: CASSLGAAGGAEETQYF.